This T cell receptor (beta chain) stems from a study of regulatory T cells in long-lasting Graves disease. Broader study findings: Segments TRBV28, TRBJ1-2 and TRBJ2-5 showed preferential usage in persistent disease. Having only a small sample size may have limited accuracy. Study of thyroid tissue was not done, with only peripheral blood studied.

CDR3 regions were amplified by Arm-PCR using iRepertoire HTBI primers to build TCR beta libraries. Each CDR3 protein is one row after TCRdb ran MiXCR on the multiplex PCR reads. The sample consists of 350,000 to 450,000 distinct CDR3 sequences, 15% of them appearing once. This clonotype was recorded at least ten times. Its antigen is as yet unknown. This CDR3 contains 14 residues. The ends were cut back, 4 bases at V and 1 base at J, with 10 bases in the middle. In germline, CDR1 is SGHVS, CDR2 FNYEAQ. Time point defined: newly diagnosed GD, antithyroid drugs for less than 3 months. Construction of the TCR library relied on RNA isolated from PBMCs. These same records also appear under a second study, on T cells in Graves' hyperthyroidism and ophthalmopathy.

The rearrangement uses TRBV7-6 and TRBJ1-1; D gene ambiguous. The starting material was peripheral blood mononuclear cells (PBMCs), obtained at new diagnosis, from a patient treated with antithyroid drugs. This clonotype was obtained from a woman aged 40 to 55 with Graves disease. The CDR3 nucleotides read TGTGCCAGCAGCTCAGCATGGGGGAACACTGAAGCTTTCTTT. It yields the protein CASSSAWGNTEAFF.